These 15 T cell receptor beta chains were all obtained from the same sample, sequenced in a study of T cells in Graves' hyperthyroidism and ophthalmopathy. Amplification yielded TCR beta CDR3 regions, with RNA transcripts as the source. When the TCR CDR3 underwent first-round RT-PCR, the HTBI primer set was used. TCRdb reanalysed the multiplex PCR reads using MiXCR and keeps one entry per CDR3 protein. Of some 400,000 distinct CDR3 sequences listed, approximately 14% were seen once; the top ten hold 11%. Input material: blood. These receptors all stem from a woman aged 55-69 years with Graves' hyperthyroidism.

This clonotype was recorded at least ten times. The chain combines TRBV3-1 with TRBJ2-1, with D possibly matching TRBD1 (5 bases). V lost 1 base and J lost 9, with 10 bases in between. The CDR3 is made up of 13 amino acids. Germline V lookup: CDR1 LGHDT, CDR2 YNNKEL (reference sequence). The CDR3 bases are TGTGCCAGCAGCCAAGGACGTGGGGCTGAGCAGTTCTTC. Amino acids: CASSQGRGAEQFF.

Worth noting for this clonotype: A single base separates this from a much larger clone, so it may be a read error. The DNA of the CDR3 is TGTGCCAGCAGCTTTTTAGGGGATGGTGGCTACGAGCAGTACTTC. Its protein is CASSFLGDGGYEQYF. The rearrangement joins TRBV7-9 to TRBJ2-7; D is perhaps TRBD1 (5 bases). Germline values: CDR1 SEHNR, CDR2 FQNEAQ (reference sequence). Trimming removed 3 bases at V and 3 bases at J, with 15 bases between. This CDR3 has 15 residues.

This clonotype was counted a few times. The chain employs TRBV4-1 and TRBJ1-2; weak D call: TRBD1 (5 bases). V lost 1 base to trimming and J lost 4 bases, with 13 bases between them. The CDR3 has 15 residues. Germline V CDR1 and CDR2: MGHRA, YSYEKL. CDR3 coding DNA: TGCGCCAGCAGCCAAGTGGGGGGAATCGGCTATGGCTACACCTTC. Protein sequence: CASSQVGGIGYGYTF.

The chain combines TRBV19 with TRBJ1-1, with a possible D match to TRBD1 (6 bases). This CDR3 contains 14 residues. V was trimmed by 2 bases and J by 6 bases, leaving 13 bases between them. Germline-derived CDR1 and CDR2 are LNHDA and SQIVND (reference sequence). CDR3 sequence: CASSISPGQPEAFF. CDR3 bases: TGTGCCAGTAGTATATCCCCAGGACAGCCTGAAGCTTTCTTT.

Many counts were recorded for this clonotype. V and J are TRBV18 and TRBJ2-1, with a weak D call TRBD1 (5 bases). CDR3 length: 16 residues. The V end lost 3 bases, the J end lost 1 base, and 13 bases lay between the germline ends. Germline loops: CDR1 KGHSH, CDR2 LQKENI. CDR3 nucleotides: TGTGCCAGCTCACCTCTAAACAGGTTGTCCTACAATGAGCAGTTCTTC. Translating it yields CASSPLNRLSYNEQFF.

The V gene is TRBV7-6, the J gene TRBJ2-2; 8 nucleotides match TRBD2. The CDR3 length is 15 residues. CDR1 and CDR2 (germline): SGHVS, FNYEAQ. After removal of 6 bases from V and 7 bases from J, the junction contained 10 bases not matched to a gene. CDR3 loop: CASRLRSGSGGELFF. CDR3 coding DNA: TGTGCCAGCAGGTTAAGGAGCGGGAGCGGCGGGGAGCTGTTTTTT. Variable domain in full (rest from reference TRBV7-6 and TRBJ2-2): GAGVSQSPRYKVTKRGQDVALRCDPISGHVSLYWYRQALGQGPEFLTYFNYEAQQDKSGLPNDRFSAERPEGSISTLTIQRTEQRDSAMYRCASRLRSGSGGELFFGEGSRLTVL.

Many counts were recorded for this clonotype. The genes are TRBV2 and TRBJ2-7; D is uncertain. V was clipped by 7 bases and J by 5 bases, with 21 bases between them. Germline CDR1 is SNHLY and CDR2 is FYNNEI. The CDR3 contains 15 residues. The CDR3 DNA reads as TGTGCCAGCACCGGAACGTGGTGGCCCCTGAACGAGCAGTACTTC. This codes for CASTGTWWPLNEQYF. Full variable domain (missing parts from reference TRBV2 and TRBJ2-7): EPEVTQTPSHQVTQMGQEVILRCVPISNHLYFYWYRQILGQKVEFLVSFYNNEISEKSEIFDDQFSVERPDGSNFTLKIRSTKLEDSAMYFCASTGTWWPLNEQYFGPGTRLTVT.

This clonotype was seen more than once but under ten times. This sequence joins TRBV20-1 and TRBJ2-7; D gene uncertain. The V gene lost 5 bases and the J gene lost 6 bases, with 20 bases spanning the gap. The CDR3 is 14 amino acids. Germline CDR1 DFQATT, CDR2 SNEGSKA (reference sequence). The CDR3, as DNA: TGCAGTGCTGAAAGATCCGGGCCGTACTCCGAGCAGTACTTC. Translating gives CSAERSGPYSEQYF.

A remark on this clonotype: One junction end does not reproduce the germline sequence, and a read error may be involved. The CDR3 DNA reads TGTGCCAGCAGCTTCCGACCAGAAGAGGCCCAGTACTTC. Protein product: CASSFRPEEAQYF. V gene TRBV7-6 combines with J gene TRBJ2-5; no firm D call. Looked up from germline, CDR1 is SGHVS and CDR2 is FNYEAQ. This CDR3 comprises 13 residues.

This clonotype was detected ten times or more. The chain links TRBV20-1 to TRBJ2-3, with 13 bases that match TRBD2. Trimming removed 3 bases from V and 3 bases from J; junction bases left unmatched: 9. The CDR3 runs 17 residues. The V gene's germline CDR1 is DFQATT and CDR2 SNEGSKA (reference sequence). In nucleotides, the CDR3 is TGCAGTGCTAGGCGAGGGACTAGCGGGGCCGGTACAGATACGCAGTATTTT. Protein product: CSARRGTSGAGTDTQYF.

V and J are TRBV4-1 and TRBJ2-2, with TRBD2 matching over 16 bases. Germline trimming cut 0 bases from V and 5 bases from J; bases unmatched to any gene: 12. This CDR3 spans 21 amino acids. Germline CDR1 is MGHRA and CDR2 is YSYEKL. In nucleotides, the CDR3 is TGCGCCAGCAGCCAAGACAGGGCCCCCGGGACTAGCGGGAGGGCGACCGGGGAGCTGTTTTTT. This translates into CASSQDRAPGTSGRATGELFF.

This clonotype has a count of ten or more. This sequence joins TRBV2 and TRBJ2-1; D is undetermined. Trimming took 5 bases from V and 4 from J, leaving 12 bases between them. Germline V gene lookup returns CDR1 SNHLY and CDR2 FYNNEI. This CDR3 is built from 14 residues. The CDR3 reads CASSPRLMYNEQFF. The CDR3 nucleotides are TGTGCCAGCAGTCCAAGACTCATGTACAATGAGCAGTTCTTC. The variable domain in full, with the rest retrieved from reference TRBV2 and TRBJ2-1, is EPEVTQTPSHQVTQMGQEVILRCVPISNHLYFYWYRQILGQKVEFLVSFYNNEISEKSEIFDDQFSVERPDGSNFTLKIRSTKLEDSAMYFCASSPRLMYNEQFFGPGTRLTVL.

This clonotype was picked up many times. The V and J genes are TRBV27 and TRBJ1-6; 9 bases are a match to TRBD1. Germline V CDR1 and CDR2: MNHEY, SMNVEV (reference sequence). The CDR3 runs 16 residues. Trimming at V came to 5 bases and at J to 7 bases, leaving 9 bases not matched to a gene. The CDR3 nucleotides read TGTGCCAGCAGTCTCGGGACAGGGAGATTCAATTCACCCCTCCACTTT. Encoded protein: CASSLGTGRFNSPLHF.

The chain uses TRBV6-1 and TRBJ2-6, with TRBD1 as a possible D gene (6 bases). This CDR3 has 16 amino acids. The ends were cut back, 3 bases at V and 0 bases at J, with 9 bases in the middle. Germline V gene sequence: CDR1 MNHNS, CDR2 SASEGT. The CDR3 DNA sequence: TGTGCCAGCAGTGAGGACAGATCCTCTGGGGCCAACGTCCTGACTTTC. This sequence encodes CASSEDRSSGANVLTF.

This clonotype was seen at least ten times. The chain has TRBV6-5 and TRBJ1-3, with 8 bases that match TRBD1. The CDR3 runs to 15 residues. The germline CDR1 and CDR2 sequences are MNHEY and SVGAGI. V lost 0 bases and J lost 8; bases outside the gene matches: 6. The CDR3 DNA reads TGTGCCAGCAGTTACTCCGACAGGGGTACAGACACCATATATTTT. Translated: CASSYSDRGTDTIYF.